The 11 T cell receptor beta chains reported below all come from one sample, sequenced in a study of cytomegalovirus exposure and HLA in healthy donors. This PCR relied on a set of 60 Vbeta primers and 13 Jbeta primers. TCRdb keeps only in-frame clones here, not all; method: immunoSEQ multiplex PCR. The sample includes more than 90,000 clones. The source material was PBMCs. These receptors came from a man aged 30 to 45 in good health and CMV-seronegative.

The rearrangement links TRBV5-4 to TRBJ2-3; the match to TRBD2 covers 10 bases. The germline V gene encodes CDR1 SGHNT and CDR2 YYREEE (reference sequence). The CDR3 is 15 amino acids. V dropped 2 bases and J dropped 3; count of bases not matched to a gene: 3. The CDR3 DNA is TGTGCCAGCAGCTTTAGACTAGCGGGTACAGATACGCAGTATTTT. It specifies CASSFRLAGTDTQYF.

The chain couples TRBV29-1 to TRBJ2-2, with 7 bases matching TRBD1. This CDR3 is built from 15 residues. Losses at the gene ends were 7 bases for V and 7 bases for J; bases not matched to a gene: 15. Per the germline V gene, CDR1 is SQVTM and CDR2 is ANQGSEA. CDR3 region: CSAGPDRVKGGELFF. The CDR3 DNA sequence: TGCAGCGCGGGCCCCGACAGGGTTAAGGGCGGGGAGCTGTTTTTT.

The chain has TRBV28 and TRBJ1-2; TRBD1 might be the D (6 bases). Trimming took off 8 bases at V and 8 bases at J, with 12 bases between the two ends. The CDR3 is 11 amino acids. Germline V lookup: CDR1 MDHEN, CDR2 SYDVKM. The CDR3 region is CASQQGGGYTF. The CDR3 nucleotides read TGTGCCAGCCAACAGGGCGGAGGCTACACCTTC.

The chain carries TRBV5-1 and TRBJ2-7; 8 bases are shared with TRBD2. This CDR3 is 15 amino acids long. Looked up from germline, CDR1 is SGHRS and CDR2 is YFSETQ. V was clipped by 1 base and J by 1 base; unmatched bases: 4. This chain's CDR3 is CASSLQTGGSYEQYF. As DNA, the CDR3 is TGCGCCAGCAGCTTGCAAACGGGGGGGTCCTACGAGCAGTACTTC.

CDR3 sequence (DNA): TGTGCCAGCAGCTTGACAGGGGGCTCCTACAATGAGCAGTTCTTC. Protein sequence: CASSLTGGSYNEQFF. J is TRBJ2-1 and V is TRBV5-6, with 8 bases matching TRBD1. Trimming removed 1 base from V and 0 bases from J; junction bases left unmatched: 0. CDR3 length: 15 amino acids. Per the germline V gene, CDR1 is SGHDT and CDR2 is YYEEEE.

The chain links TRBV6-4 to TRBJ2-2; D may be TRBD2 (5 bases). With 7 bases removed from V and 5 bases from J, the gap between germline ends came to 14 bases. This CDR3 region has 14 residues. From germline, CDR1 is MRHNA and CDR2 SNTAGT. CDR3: CASTLTSYTGELFF. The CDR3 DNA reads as TGTGCCAGCACCCTAACTAGTTATACCGGGGAGCTGTTTTTT.

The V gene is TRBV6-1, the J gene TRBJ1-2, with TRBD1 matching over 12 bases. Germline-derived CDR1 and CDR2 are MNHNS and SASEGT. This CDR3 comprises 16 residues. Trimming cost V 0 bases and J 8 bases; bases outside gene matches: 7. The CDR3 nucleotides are TGTGCCAGCAGTGAAGCGGGGACAGGGGGCCTAAAGGGCTACACCTTC. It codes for CASSEAGTGGLKGYTF.

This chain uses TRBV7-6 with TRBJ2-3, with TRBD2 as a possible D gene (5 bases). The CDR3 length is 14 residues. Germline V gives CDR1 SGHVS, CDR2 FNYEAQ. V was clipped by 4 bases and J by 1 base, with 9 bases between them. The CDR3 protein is CASSSLGGTDTQYF. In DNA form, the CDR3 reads TGTGCCAGCAGCTCCCTCGGGGGCACAGATACGCAGTATTTT. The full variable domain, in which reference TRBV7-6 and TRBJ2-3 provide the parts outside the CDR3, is GAGVSQSPRYKVTKRGQDVALRCDPISGHVSLYWYRQALGQGPEFLTYFNYEAQQDKSGLPNDRFSAERPEGSISTLTIQRTEQRDSAMYRCASSSLGGTDTQYFGPGTRLTVL.

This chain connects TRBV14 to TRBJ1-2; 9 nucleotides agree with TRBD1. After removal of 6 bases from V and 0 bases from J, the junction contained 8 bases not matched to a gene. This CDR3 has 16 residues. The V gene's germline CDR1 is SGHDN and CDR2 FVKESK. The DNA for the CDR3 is TGTGCCAGCAGTCCCGGGACAGGGACTTCTAACTATGGCTACACCTTC. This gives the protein CASSPGTGTSNYGYTF.

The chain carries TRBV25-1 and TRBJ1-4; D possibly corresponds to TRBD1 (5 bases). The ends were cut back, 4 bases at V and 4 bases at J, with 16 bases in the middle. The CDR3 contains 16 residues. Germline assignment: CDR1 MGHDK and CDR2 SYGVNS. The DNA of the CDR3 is TGTGCCAGCAGTGGGATCGGAGGGGTATTTAATGAAAAACTGTTTTTT. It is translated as CASSGIGGVFNEKLFF.

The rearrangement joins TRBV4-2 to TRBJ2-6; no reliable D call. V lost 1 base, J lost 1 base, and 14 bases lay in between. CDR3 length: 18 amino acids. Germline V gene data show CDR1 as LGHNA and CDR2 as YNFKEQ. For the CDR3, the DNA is TGTGCCAGCAGCCAAGGAGTGCTCGCCGGGTCTGGGGCCAACGTCCTGACTTTC. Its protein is CASSQGVLAGSGANVLTF.